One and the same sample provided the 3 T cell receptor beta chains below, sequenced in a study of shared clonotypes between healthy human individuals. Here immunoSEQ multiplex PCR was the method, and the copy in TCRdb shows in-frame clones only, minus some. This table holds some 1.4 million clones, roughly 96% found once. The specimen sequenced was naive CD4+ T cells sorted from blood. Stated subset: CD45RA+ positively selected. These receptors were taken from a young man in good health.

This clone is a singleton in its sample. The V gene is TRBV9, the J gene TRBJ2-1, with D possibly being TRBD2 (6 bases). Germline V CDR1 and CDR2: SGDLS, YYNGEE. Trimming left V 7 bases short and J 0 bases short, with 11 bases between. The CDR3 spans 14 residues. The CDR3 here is CASGIGSSYNEQFF. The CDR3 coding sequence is TGTGCCAGCGGAATCGGGAGCTCCTACAATGAGCAGTTCTTC.

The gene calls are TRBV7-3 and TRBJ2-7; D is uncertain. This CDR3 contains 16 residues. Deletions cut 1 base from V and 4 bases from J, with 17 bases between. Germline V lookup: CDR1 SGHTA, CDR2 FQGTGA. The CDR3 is CASSLNRRVINYEQYF. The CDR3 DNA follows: TGTGCCAGCAGCTTAAATAGGCGTGTAATTAATTACGAGCAGTACTTC.

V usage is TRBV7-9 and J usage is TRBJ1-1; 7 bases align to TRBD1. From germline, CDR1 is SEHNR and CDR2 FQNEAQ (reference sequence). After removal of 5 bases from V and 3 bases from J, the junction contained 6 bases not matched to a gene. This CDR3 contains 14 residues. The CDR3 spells CASSRTGVHTEAFF. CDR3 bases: TGTGCCAGCAGCCGGACAGGCGTACACACTGAAGCTTTCTTT.